This T cell receptor beta chain was captured in a study of CD8 T cells in Susac syndrome. Reverse transcription of roughly 0.5 to 1 ug RNA was carried out with random hexamers. TCRdb fed the immunoSEQ multiplex PCR reads into MiXCR, producing one record per CDR3 protein. The table records a few hundred thousand distinct CDR3 sequences, 65% to 90% of them present only once. Sequencing targeted TCR beta in T cells from blood (CD8+ and CD4+). The receptor's source is a human donor with multiple sclerosis. The specimen sequenced was CD8+ T cells from PBMCs.

As DNA, the CDR3 is TGTGCCAGCCGAGCGGATGAGCAGTTCTTC. It specifies CASRADEQFF. The rearrangement uses TRBV7-2 and TRBJ2-1, with D perhaps matching TRBD2 (5 bases). The CDR3 sequence is 10 residues long. The V end lost 8 bases, the J end lost 8 bases, and 7 bases lay between the germline ends. In germline, CDR1 is SGHTA, CDR2 FQGNSA.